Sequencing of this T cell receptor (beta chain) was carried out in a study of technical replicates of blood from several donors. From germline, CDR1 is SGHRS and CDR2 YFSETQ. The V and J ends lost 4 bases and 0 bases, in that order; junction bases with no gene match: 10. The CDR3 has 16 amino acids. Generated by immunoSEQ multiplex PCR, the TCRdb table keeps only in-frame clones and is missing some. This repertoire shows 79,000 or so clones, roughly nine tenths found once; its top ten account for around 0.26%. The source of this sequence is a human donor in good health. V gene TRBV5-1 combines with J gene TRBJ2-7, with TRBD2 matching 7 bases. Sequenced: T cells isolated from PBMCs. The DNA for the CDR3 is TGCGCCAGCAGCGAAGCGGGGACTACCAACTCCTACGAGCAGTACTTC. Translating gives CASSEAGTTNSYEQYF.